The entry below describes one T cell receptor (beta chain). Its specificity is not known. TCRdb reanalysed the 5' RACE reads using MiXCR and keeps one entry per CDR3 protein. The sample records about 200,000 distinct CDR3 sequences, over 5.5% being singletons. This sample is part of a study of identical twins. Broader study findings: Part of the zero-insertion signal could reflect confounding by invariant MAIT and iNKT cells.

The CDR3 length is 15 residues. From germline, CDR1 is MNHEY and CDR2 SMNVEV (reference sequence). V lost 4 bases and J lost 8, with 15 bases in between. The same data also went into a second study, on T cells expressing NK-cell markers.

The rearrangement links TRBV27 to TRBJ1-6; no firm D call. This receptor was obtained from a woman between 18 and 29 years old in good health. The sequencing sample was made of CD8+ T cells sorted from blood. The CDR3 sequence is CASSSIGSSYSPLHF. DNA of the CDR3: TGTGCCAGCAGTTCGATCGGTTCTAGCTATTCACCCCTCCACTTT.